The clone carrying this TCR beta chain was recorded only once. Its antigen is not identified. This entry comes from a study of T cell responses to AZD1222 COVID-19 vaccine. Study-level points and caveats: Baseline antibody screening turned up just a handful of seropositive AZD1222 recipients. Nearly half of the spike-specific TCRs reportedly recognize variant regions that carry no mutations. Only after the peak T cell response were repertoires sampled. Vaccine-associated CD4 TCRs ranged over spike, dominating at 160-218 and 743-854.

The repertoire was sequenced with immunoSEQ multiplex PCR; TCRdb's copy has only in-frame clones and lacks some. The sample includes about 120,000 clones, approximately 90% of them seen just once. Germline assignment: CDR1 LNHDA and CDR2 SQIVND (reference sequence). The V segment lost 8 bases and the J segment 0 bases; nucleotides outside the gene matches: 12. The CDR3 length is 17 residues. The sample consisted of peripheral blood, taken on day 0 of AZD1222 vaccination. The sequence was obtained from an adult in good health. This chain uses TRBV19 with TRBJ1-3; 8 bases match TRBD1. The CDR3 nucleotides read TGTGCCAGTGGGAGACTGGACAGGGCCATCTCTGGAAACACCATATATTTT. Amino acids: CASGRLDRAISGNTIYF.